This T cell receptor beta chain is from a study of breast tumors, draining lymph nodes, adjacent tissues. Breast cancer patients provided tissue from their axillary draining lymph nodes. This clonotype has ten or more counts. V was cut by 6 bases and J by 5 bases, with 10 bases left in between. This CDR3 is 12 amino acids long. Germline V gene data show CDR1 as SNHLY and CDR2 as FYNNEI. TCRdb re-called the multiplex PCR reads through MiXCR, storing one row per CDR3 protein. The sample includes approximately 130,000 distinct CDR3 sequences, approximately 21% seen only once; the top ten take roughly 2.2%.

Material: axillary lymph node tissue. This TCR was sampled from a female donor with breast cancer. Some clones in this sample may be carry-over from other donors' samples. The chain combines TRBV2 with TRBJ2-5, with a possible D match to TRBD1 (5 bases). The CDR3 sequence is CASSAGKETQYF. The CDR3, as DNA: TGTGCCAGCAGCGCAGGGAAGGAGACCCAGTACTTC.